Presented here are 2 T cell receptor beta chains from one specimen sequenced in a study of blood T cell repertoires in COVID-19. The assay was immunoSEQ multiplex PCR, and TCRdb's table has in-frame clones only and misses some. The table has about 160,000 clones, 70% to 90% seen once; the top ten hold roughly 2.8%. The sequencing input was peripheral blood. All receptors derive from a man aged 60 to 75 with acute or convalescent COVID-19.

V and J are TRBV30 and TRBJ1-2; TRBD1 agrees at 9 bases. The CDR3 is 15 amino acids. V lost 4 bases to trimming and J lost 6 bases; unmatched junction nucleotides: 12. CDR1 and CDR2 (germline): GTSNPN, SVGIG (reference sequence). DNA of the CDR3: TGTGCCTGGACCCTACCGGGACAGGGAACCCATGGCTACACCTTC. It encodes CAWTLPGQGTHGYTF.

This chain links TRBV6-6 with TRBJ2-3, with 10 bases aligning to TRBD2. Germline CDR1 and CDR2: MNHNY and SVGAGI (reference sequence). There are 15 residues in the CDR3. V lost 5 bases to trimming and J lost 2 bases; unmatched junction nucleotides: 4. In nucleotides, the CDR3 is TGTGCCAGCAGTCGAGCGGGGGGGCTCACAGATACGCAGTATTTT. It specifies CASSRAGGLTDTQYF.